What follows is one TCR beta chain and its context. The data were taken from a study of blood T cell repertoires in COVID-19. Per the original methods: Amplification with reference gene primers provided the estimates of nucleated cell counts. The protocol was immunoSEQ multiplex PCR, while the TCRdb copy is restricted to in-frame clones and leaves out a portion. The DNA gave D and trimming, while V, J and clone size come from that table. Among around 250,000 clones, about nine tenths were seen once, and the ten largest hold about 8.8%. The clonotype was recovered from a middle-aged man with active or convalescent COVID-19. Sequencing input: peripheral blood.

This CDR3 reads CASSTLRRDYNSPLHF. The CDR3 region has the DNA TGTGCCAGCAGTACGCTCAGACGGGACTATAATTCACCCCTCCACTTT. This rearrangement joins TRBV27 to TRBJ1-6; D is uncertain. Trimming removed 5 bases at V and 3 bases at J, with 14 bases between. This CDR3 spans 16 amino acids. Germline assignment: CDR1 MNHEY and CDR2 SMNVEV (reference sequence).